Shown below are 7 T cell receptor beta chains from a single sample sequenced in a study of technical replicates of blood from a few donors. Here immunoSEQ multiplex PCR was the method, and the copy in TCRdb shows in-frame clones only, minus some. This repertoire shows some 49,000 clones, approximately 90% found once; its top ten account for 3% to 4%. The sample was PBMCs. These receptors came from a human donor in good health. Some clones in this sample may be carry-over from other donors' samples.

This sequence joins TRBV10-1 and TRBJ2-5; 8 bases align to TRBD2. CDR3 length: 15 amino acids. Germline V gives CDR1 WNHNN, CDR2 SYGVQD (reference sequence). V trimming: 6 bases; J trimming: 3 bases; junction bases outside the gene matches: 9. CDR3 nucleotides: TGCGCCAGCAGGGTATCTAGCGGGTCAAAAGAGACCCAGTACTTC. It specifies CASRVSSGSKETQYF.

The V call is TRBV5-1, the J call TRBJ2-7; 9 nucleotides match TRBD2. The germline V gene encodes CDR1 SGHRS and CDR2 YFSETQ. The V gene end was trimmed by 2 bases and the J gene end by 4 bases; junction bases not matched to a gene: 16. The CDR3 runs to 18 residues. CDR3 loop: CASSLTMTSGPPGYEQYF. The CDR3 region has the DNA TGCGCCAGCAGCTTAACTATGACTAGCGGACCTCCCGGTTACGAGCAGTACTTC.

This chain uses TRBV18 with TRBJ1-2, with D tentatively TRBD1 (5 bases). The CDR3 is 16 amino acids. Germline V gene data show CDR1 as KGHSH and CDR2 as LQKENI. Trimming took off 3 bases at V and 5 bases at J, with 19 bases between the two ends. This chain's CDR3 is CASSPQAWRRGYGYTF. CDR3 nucleotides: TGTGCCAGCTCACCCCAAGCCTGGCGGCGGGGGTATGGCTACACCTTC. Using reference TRBV18 and TRBJ1-2 for the parts outside the CDR3, the full variable domain is NAGVMQNPRHLVRRRGQEARLRCSPMKGHSHVYWYRQLPEEGLKFMVYLQKENIIDESGMPKERFSAEFPKEGPSILRIQQVVRGDSAAYFCASSPQAWRRGYGYTFGSGTRLTVV.

The chain combines TRBV15 with TRBJ2-1; 9 bases agree with TRBD2. CDR3 length equals 15 residues. Trimming cost V 1 base and J 5 bases; bases outside gene matches: 3. Germline CDR1 LNHNV, CDR2 YYDKDF (reference sequence). The CDR3 spells CATSRGGGRDNEQFF. The CDR3 nucleotides read TGTGCCACCAGCAGAGGAGGCGGGAGGGACAATGAGCAGTTCTTC. The full variable domain, with the rest looked up from reference TRBV15 and TRBJ2-1, is DAMVIQNPRYQVTQFGKPVTLSCSQTLNHNVMYWYQQKSSQAPKLLFHYYDKDFNNEADTPDNFQSRRPNTSFCFLDIRSPGLGDTAMYLCATSRGGGRDNEQFFGPGTRLTVL.

The CDR3 nucleotides are TGTGCCACCTGTCCACACGAAGCTTTCTTT. Translated: CATCPHEAFF. V and J are TRBV6-5 and TRBJ1-1; no clear D gene. Trimming left V 10 bases short and J 8 bases short, with 11 bases between. In germline, CDR1 is MNHEY, CDR2 SVGAGI. The CDR3 covers 10 residues.

Turning to this clone: At one of its ends the junction is not consistent with the germline gene, which may arise from a read error. V is TRBV19 and J is TRBJ2-2, with a possible D match to TRBD1 (6 bases). CDR3 length equals 14 residues. Germline CDR1 LNHDA, CDR2 SQIVND (reference sequence). CDR3 loop: CASTSTGNPGELFF. As DNA, the CDR3 is TGTGCCAGTACATCCACAGGGAACCCCGGGGAGCTGTTTTTT.

This clone appeared a single time. This sequence joins TRBV2 and TRBJ1-1; D is unresolved. V lost 2 bases to trimming and J lost 1 base, with 8 bases between them. The germline gives CDR1 SNHLY, CDR2 FYNNEI. CDR3 size: 14 residues. CDR3 nucleotides: TGTGCCAGCAGTGAAACTCCAGGGAACACTGAAGCTTTCTTT. This gives the protein CASSETPGNTEAFF. The variable domain in full, with the rest retrieved from reference TRBV2 and TRBJ1-1, is EPEVTQTPSHQVTQMGQEVILRCVPISNHLYFYWYRQILGQKVEFLVSFYNNEISEKSEIFDDQFSVERPDGSNFTLKIRSTKLEDSAMYFCASSETPGNTEAFFGQGTRLTVV.